The rows below give T cell receptor beta chains drawn from one sample of a study of T cell changes during pregnancy in multiple sclerosis. Libraries were prepared by immunoSEQ multiplex PCR; TCRdb keeps only in-frame clonotypes and omits some of them. The data hold under 75,000 clones, with roughly 90% observed a single time. Sequenced material: peripheral blood, taken in the third trimester of pregnancy. Source of these receptors: a female donor in good health, enrolled as a control in a pregnancy study. CDR3s include the opening cysteine and the closing phenylalanine or tryptophan. Not all rows give a size; the values are once, few, many and, for expanded clones, a class.

>TRBV28|TRBJ1-1|.
CASSQTGGYNTEAFF
>TRBV10-3|TRBJ2-7|.
CAIRAGLSYEQYF
>TRBV27|TRBJ2-7|.
CASSLQASYEQYF
>TRBV6-4|TRBJ2-1|few
CASSDSAAGGYNEQFF
>TRBV4-1|TRBJ2-1|.
CASQGQGRDNEQFF
>TRBV6-1|TRBJ1-6|once
CASSERQRRDNSPLHF
>TRBV29-1|TRBJ2-1|.
CSVETGGSRSQFF
>TRBV7-2|TRBJ2-4|.
CASSRTALAKNIQYF
>TRBV7-9|TRBJ2-3|.
CASSLVLAGSDTQYF
>TRBV27|TRBJ1-5|.
CASRPGLAHNQPQHF
>TRBV6-6|TRBJ1-5|.
CASRGRELDQPQHF
>TRBV19|TRBJ1-2|.
CASSIEERAPYGYTF
>TRBV29-1|TRBJ2-5|.
CSARRGGETQYF
>TRBV27|TRBJ1-2|.
CASSLIRDRNPTF
>TRBV18|TRBJ1-4|.
CASSNLEGAQTNEKLFF
>TRBV6-6|TRBJ1-2|.
CASSSGGGEGNYGYTF
>TRBV6-6|TRBJ2-2|.
CASSPVDTTGELFF
>TRBV5-1|TRBJ1-1|.
CASSLGVPFGAAFF